Presented here are 15 T cell receptor beta chains from one specimen sequenced in a study of shared clonotypes between healthy human individuals. Profiled with immunoSEQ multiplex PCR; TCRdb holds only in-frame clones, not every one. This sample has about 510,000 clones, with about 79% found just once. The sample comprised PBMCs. The receptors were gathered from a woman aged 40 to 50 in good health. Some clones in this sample may be carry-over from other donors' samples.

This clone was counted once. This chain connects TRBV4-3 to TRBJ1-2; no clear D gene. The V end lost 0 bases, the J end lost 4 bases, and 12 bases lay between the germline ends. The CDR3 totals 15 residues. Germline CDR1 LGHNA, CDR2 YSLEER. The CDR3 DNA is TGCGCCAGCAGCCAAGACGGGAGGACGGGCTATGGCTACACCTTC. Its protein is CASSQDGRTGYGYTF.

As to this clone: This specimen includes other DNA sequences encoding the same CDR3. The V call is TRBV9, the J call TRBJ1-1; D might be TRBD1 (5 bases). Germline V gives CDR1 SGDLS, CDR2 YYNGEE. V lost 0 bases and J 4 bases, leaving 7 bases between the germline ends. This CDR3 comprises 13 residues. CDR3 DNA sequence: TGTGCCAGCAGCGTAGCTACAGGCACTGAAGCTTTCTTT. Residues: CASSVATGTEAFF.

The sample holds many counts of this clone. Other DNA sequences within the sample encode an identical CDR3. V is TRBV27 and J is TRBJ1-2; TRBD1 aligns across 9 bases. The CDR3 contains 13 residues. J was trimmed by 8 bases and V by 5 bases; bases with no gene match: 6. CDR1 is MNHEY, CDR2 SMNVEV, per germline (reference sequence). CDR3 sequence reads: CASSAQGAEGYTF. CDR3 sequence (DNA): TGTGCCAGCAGTGCACAGGGGGCGGAGGGCTACACCTTC.

The chain links TRBV18 to TRBJ2-5, with a possible D match to TRBD1 (5 bases). CDR1 and CDR2 (germline): KGHSH, LQKENI. The CDR3 totals 14 residues. Trimming shortened V by 2 bases and J by 2 bases, and 9 bases separated the two germline ends. Written as DNA, the CDR3 is TGTGCCAGCTCACCAACCAGGGTTCAAGAGACCCAGTACTTC. It codes for CASSPTRVQETQYF.

The chain employs TRBV27 and TRBJ2-7; TRBD1 might be the D (5 bases). The germline V gene encodes CDR1 MNHEY and CDR2 SMNVEV (reference sequence). The ends were cut back, 4 bases at V and 3 bases at J, with 13 bases in the middle. The length of the CDR3 is 14 residues. This CDR3 is CASSSIRESYEQYF. The CDR3 DNA follows: TGTGCCAGCAGTTCCATCAGGGAAAGCTACGAGCAGTACTTC.

V gene TRBV28 combines with J gene TRBJ1-4; D gene unclear. The CDR3 runs to 13 residues. The V gene lost 1 base and the J gene lost 6 bases, with 6 bases spanning the gap. Per the germline V gene, CDR1 is MDHEN and CDR2 is SYDVKM. CDR3 DNA sequence: TGTGCCAGCAGTTTATTGTCGGATGAAAAACTGTTTTTT. Protein sequence: CASSLLSDEKLFF.

The V and J genes are TRBV18 and TRBJ2-1, with D possibly TRBD2 on 5 matching bases. CDR1 and CDR2 (germline): KGHSH, LQKENI. CDR3 length equals 14 residues. The germline V and J ends were trimmed by 2 bases and 1 base, with 6 bases remaining between them. This CDR3 is CASSPRESYNEQFF. The CDR3, as DNA: TGTGCCAGCTCACCAAGGGAGTCCTACAATGAGCAGTTCTTC.

The V and J genes are TRBV19 and TRBJ1-5; perhaps TRBD1 as D (5 bases). The CDR3 totals 14 residues. Per germline, CDR1 LNHDA and CDR2 SQIVND (reference sequence). V lost 3 bases, J lost 3 bases, and 9 bases lay in between. In DNA form, the CDR3 reads TGTGCCAGTAGTATTGACAGATTCAATCAGCCCCAGCATTTT. Encoded protein: CASSIDRFNQPQHF. Based on the CDR3 plus reference TRBV19 and TRBJ1-5, the full variable domain is DGGITQSPKYLFRKEGQNVTLSCEQNLNHDAMYWYRQDPGQGLRLIYYSQIVNDFQKGDIAEGYSVSREKKESFPLTVTSAQKNPTAFYLCASSIDRFNQPQHFGDGTRLSIL.

V and J are TRBV18 and TRBJ2-3; 13 nucleotides match TRBD2. The CDR3 sequence is 17 residues long. From germline, CDR1 is KGHSH and CDR2 LQKENI. The ends lost 2 bases at V and 0 bases at J; junction bases unmatched: 2. The CDR3 sequence is CASSPRTSGSSTDTQYF. Here the CDR3 DNA reads TGTGCCAGCTCACCAAGGACTAGCGGGAGTAGCACAGATACGCAGTATTTT.

This clone was found a few times. The rearrangement uses TRBV15 and TRBJ1-5; possibly TRBD1 for D (5 bases). The CDR3 extends over 13 amino acids. Germline assignment: CDR1 LNHNV and CDR2 YYDKDF (reference sequence). V was clipped by 3 bases and J by 7 bases, with 10 bases between them. This CDR3 reads CATSSDRGQPQHF. In DNA, the CDR3 is TGTGCCACCAGCAGTGACAGAGGACAGCCCCAGCATTTT.

The V and J genes are TRBV9 and TRBJ2-1; 9 positions agree with TRBD2. Losses at the gene ends were 4 bases for V and 3 bases for J; bases not matched to a gene: 5. There are 15 residues in the CDR3. CDR1 is SGDLS and CDR2 is YYNGEE in the germline V gene. The CDR3 sequence is CASSQTSGDYNEQFF. The CDR3 nucleotides are TGTGCCAGCAGCCAGACTAGCGGAGACTACAATGAGCAGTTCTTC.

This chain uses TRBV5-1 with TRBJ2-3, with 9 nucleotides matching TRBD2. Germline values: CDR1 SGHRS, CDR2 YFSETQ. Losses at the gene ends were 4 bases for V and 5 bases for J; bases not matched to a gene: 8. CDR3 length: 15 amino acids. This chain's CDR3 is CASSPEVAGVDTQYF. CDR3 coding DNA: TGCGCCAGCAGCCCCGAGGTAGCGGGAGTAGATACGCAGTATTTT. Looking up the rest from reference TRBV5-1 and TRBJ2-3 gives the full variable domain: KAGVTQTPRYLIKTRGQQVTLSCSPISGHRSVSWYQQTPGQGLQFLFEYFSETQRNKGNFPGRFSGRQFSNSRSEMNVSTLELGDSALYLCASSPEVAGVDTQYFGPGTRLTVL.

This clone was counted many times. The J gene is TRBJ2-1, the V gene TRBV7-4; D not certain. Per the germline V gene, CDR1 is SGHVT and CDR2 is SQSDAQ. The V end was cut by 1 base, the J end by 2 bases, with 9 bases between. The CDR3 has 15 amino acids. This chain's CDR3 is CASSLVPEAYNEQFF. The CDR3 DNA reads TGTGCCAGCAGCTTAGTTCCAGAGGCCTACAATGAGCAGTTCTTC.

This chain joins TRBV27 and TRBJ2-7; possible D gene TRBD2, 6 bases. This CDR3 is built from 15 residues. The ends were cut back, 6 bases at V and 7 bases at J, with 22 bases in the middle. Germline CDR1 and CDR2: MNHEY and SMNVEV (reference sequence). The CDR3 DNA follows: TGTGCCAGCAGCTCCGATTCTGGGGACTTTCGAGAGCAGTACTTC. Translating gives CASSSDSGDFREQYF.

The chain combines TRBV9 with TRBJ2-3, with 13 positions matching TRBD2. The V gene's germline CDR1 is SGDLS and CDR2 YYNGEE. Trimming removed 0 bases from V and 6 bases from J; junction bases left unmatched: 4. This CDR3 is 16 amino acids long. The CDR3 loop is CASSVAPTSGRDTQYF. CDR3 DNA sequence: TGTGCCAGCAGCGTAGCTCCGACTAGCGGGAGGGATACGCAGTATTTT.